Listed here are 9 T cell receptor beta chains from one sample, sequenced in a study of blood T cell repertoires in COVID-19. TCRdb's table, derived via immunoSEQ multiplex PCR, lists solely in-frame clones and lacks some. The sample holds roughly 240,000 clones, around 86% seen once. The source material was peripheral blood. Receptors were obtained from a woman aged 55 to 70 who had recovered from COVID-19.

The chain links TRBV15 to TRBJ1-5, with D possibly being TRBD1 (6 bases). Germline CDR1 reads LNHNV; CDR2 reads YYDKDF (reference sequence). V was shortened by 6 bases and J by 5 bases, with 17 bases between the two germline ends. The CDR3 consists of 15 residues. The CDR3 spells CATSEGHLSDQPQHF. CDR3 DNA: TGTGCCACCAGTGAGGGACATCTGTCCGATCAGCCCCAGCATTTT.

J is TRBJ1-4 and V is TRBV3-1 (or the pseudogene TRBV3-2); the D gene is possibly TRBD1 (5 bases). V shed 3 bases and J shed 6 bases, with 17 bases lying between them. Germline V gene lookup returns CDR1 LGHDT and CDR2 YNNKEL (reference sequence). This CDR3 spans 16 amino acids. CDR3 nucleotide sequence: TGTGCCAGCAGCCACCCGATGGGGGGGGGTCATGAAAAACTGTTTTTT. It yields the protein CASSHPMGGGHEKLFF.

The chain is built from TRBV6-5 and TRBJ1-3; 8 bases line up with TRBD1. The germline V gene has CDR1 MNHEY and CDR2 SVGAGI. The CDR3 extends over 15 amino acids. Trimming removed 5 bases from V and 2 bases from J; junction bases left unmatched: 5. CDR3 nucleotides: TGTGCCAGCAGTCGTGAGACAGGGGCTGGAAACACCATATATTTT. The encoded protein is CASSRETGAGNTIYF.

This chain links TRBV19 with TRBJ2-3; 8 bases map to TRBD1. V shed 9 bases and J 5 bases; nucleotides not matched to a gene: 7. Germline assignment: CDR1 LNHDA and CDR2 SQIVND (reference sequence). This CDR3 comprises 13 residues. In nucleotides, the CDR3 is TGTGCCAGCTGCAGGGGGCTGGGAGATACGCAGTATTTT. This encodes CASCRGLGDTQYF. Variable domain in full (rest from reference TRBV19 and TRBJ2-3): DGGITQSPKYLFRKEGQNVTLSCEQNLNHDAMYWYRQDPGQGLRLIYYSQIVNDFQKGDIAEGYSVSREKKESFPLTVTSAQKNPTAFYLCASCRGLGDTQYFGPGTRLTVL.

This clone was seen once. The chain combines TRBV28 with TRBJ2-7, with D perhaps matching TRBD1 (5 bases). The CDR3 spans 14 residues. V was trimmed by 6 bases and J by 3 bases, leaving 15 bases between them. Germline lookup yields CDR1 MDHEN and CDR2 SYDVKM. The CDR3 region is CASRTVQEIYEQYF. The CDR3 DNA follows: TGTGCCAGCAGGACAGTACAGGAGATCTACGAGCAGTACTTC.

This clone showed up just once. V gene TRBV7-2 combines with J gene TRBJ1-2; TRBD1 agrees at 8 bases. The germline CDR1 and CDR2 sequences are SGHTA and FQGNSA. The CDR3 has 15 residues. V gave up 3 bases and J gave up 4 bases; unmatched junction bases: 7. CDR3 sequence: CASSFSQGAGYGYTF. DNA for the CDR3: TGTGCCAGCAGCTTTTCGCAGGGGGCTGGCTATGGCTACACCTTC.

This chain uses TRBV11-2 with TRBJ2-3, with 10 nucleotides matching TRBD2. The germline V gene encodes CDR1 SGHAT and CDR2 FQNNGV. The trim removed 5 bases at V and 5 bases at J, leaving 13 bases unmatched. The CDR3 totals 17 residues. In DNA form, the CDR3 reads TGTGCCAGCAGCCCCCTTTCGAGCGGGGGGGCCGGAGATACGCAGTATTTT. Translated: CASSPLSSGGAGDTQYF.

This chain joins TRBV7-8 and TRBJ1-1; D unresolved. In germline, CDR1 is SGHVS, CDR2 FQNEAQ. The V and J ends lost 7 bases and 1 base respectively, with 7 bases between them. CDR3 length equals 12 residues. The CDR3 loop reads CASNSGNTEAFF. CDR3 DNA sequence: TGTGCCAGCAATTCGGGGAACACTGAAGCTTTCTTT.

This chain connects TRBV7-2 to TRBJ2-3, with a weak D call TRBD2 (7 bases). The CDR3 is 16 residues long. Trimming stripped 5 bases from V and 5 bases from J, with 20 bases between. Per the germline V gene, CDR1 is SGHTA and CDR2 is FQGNSA. Here the CDR3 reads CASSPRRPGEGDTQYF. The CDR3 DNA is TGTGCCAGCAGCCCCCGGAGGCCAGGGGAGGGAGATACGCAGTATTTT.